What follows describes a single T cell receptor (beta chain). Its cognate antigen is unknown. One end of the junction varies from germline; a read error may be responsible. The V gene's germline CDR1 is MGHRA and CDR2 YSYEKL. CDR3 length equals 14 residues. This sample's RNA came from whole unsorted tissue. Chemotherapy-naive patients with new lung cancer underwent thoracic surgery in China, August–late 2014. These data originate in a study of tumor and adjacent non-tumor tissue in lung cancer. Across the whole study: The cohort had about twelve adenocarcinoma, a couple of squamous cell and 1 small cell patients. Study-wide points: Significantly higher TCR diversity was found in tumor than normal lung. Tumor repertoires had a smaller top 100 clone share than normal lung.

TCRbeta libraries were built with three rounds of nested PCR, modified from ARM-PCR. TCRdb recomputed calls from the multiplex PCR reads with MiXCR, one row per CDR3 protein. The sample records under 150,000 distinct CDR3 sequences, approximately 64% being singletons. The sequencing input was lung tumor tissue. The sequence came from a man aged 55 to 70 with small cell lung cancer. The gene calls are TRBV4-1 and TRBJ2-7, with D unclear. For the CDR3, the DNA is TGCGCCAGCAGCTTGACGGAGAGTTCCTACGGGCAGTACTTC. Translated: CASSLTESSYGQYF.